This TCR beta chain is from a study of radiation and T cells in renal cell carcinoma. Study-wide points: Top tumor clonotypes rose in blood 2 weeks post-radiation, then contracted. Pretreatment tumor biopsies were lacking, so baseline clonotypes are unknown.

Time point in this sample: baseline pretreatment blood. Documented treatment: 15 Gy SBRT to primary tumor, nephrectomy 4 weeks later. Radiation-treated patients gave blood at baseline, week 2 and week 4. This renal cell carcinoma was of the clear cell type. Germline CDR1 is LNHNV and CDR2 is YYDKDF (reference sequence). This CDR3 has 10 residues. About this clone: Its cognate antigen is unknown. One junction end disagrees with the germline gene, perhaps due to a read error.

Measured with immunoSEQ multiplex PCR; TCRdb has only the in-frame clones, and not every one. The profile shows around 140,000 clones, roughly 80% of them singletons. This receptor was taken from a woman between 45 and 60 years old with renal cell carcinoma. The chain has TRBV15 and TRBJ1-2; D gene uncertain. Sequencing used blood, obtained from a patient whose treatment included radiotherapy and nephrectomy. The CDR3 reads CATSRDDCGF. The DNA for the CDR3 is TGTGCCACCAGCAGAGATGACTGTGGCTTC.